The clone carrying this T cell receptor beta chain was observed once. Its antigen is as yet unknown. The data were obtained in a study of blood T cells in healthy people across ages. Broader study findings: Aged donors had fewer naive CD4+ cells and lower diversity than long-lived donors. Per million T cells, the diversity of TCR beta decreased roughly linearly as age advanced.

The use of a sample-barcoded 5' primer and a J-beta primer mix characterized a second PCR of roughly 6 to 11 cycles. One entry per CDR3 protein results from TCRdb running MiXCR on the 5' RACE reads. The data contain about 970,000 distinct CDR3 sequences, about 51% of them singletons. Sequencing was carried out using blood. The source is a woman aged 60-75 years in good health.

This chain's CDR3 is CATEHSQNSGANVLTF. The CDR3 DNA follows: TGTGCCACCGAACACTCCCAGAACTCTGGGGCCAACGTCCTGACTTTC. The rearrangement joins TRBV19 to TRBJ2-6; D not resolved. This CDR3 has 16 residues. Germline loops: CDR1 LNHDA, CDR2 SQIVND (reference sequence). With 10 bases removed from V and 0 bases from J, the gap between germline ends came to 16 bases.